This T cell receptor (beta chain) was sequenced in a study of CD8+ T cells in alopecia areata. RNA was extracted and reverse transcribed into cDNA as the sequencing template. The method was immunoSEQ multiplex PCR; TCRdb's version includes in-frame clones alone and lacks a portion of them. The sample records 150,000 to 200,000 clones, roughly 60% being singletons. This clone appeared a few times. Its antigen is still unknown. Study-level results: Clarity of TCR sharing across patients fell short of that in mice, possibly HLA-related.

Treatment: oral pan-JAK inhibitor, 5-10 mg twice daily. Researchers took lesional scalp punch biopsies and peripheral blood from people who were alopecia areata patients. The specimen was CD4+ T cells sorted from blood, collected at week 24, from a patient treated with tofacitinib. The TCR originated in a human donor with alopecia areata.

CDR3 nucleotides: TGTGCCAGCAGCTTAGGGGGTACGGCCGGGGAGCTGTTTTTT. Translation: CASSLGGTAGELFF. The rearrangement joins TRBV11-2 to TRBJ2-2; D unresolved. Trimming removed 1 base at V and 6 bases at J, with 9 bases between. This CDR3 has 14 residues. The V gene's germline CDR1 is SGHAT and CDR2 FQNNGV.